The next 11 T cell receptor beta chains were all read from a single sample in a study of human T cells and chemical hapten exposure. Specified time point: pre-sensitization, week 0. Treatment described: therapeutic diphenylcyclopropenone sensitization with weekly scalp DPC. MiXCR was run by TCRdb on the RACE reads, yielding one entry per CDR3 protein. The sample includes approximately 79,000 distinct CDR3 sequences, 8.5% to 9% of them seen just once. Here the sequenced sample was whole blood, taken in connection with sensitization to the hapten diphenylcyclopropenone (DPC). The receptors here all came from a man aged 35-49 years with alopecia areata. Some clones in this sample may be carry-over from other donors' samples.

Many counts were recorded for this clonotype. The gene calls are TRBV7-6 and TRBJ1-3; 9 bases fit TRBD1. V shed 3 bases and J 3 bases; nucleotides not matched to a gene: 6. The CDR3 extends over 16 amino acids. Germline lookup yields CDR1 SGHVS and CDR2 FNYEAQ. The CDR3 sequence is CASSLNRGLGGNTIYF. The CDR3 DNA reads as TGTGCCAGCAGCTTGAACAGGGGGCTAGGTGGAAACACCATATATTTT.

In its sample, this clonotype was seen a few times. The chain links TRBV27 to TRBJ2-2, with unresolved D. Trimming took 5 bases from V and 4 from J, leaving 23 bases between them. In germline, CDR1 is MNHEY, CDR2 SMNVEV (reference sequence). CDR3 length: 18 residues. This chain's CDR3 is CASSPLLWAASGTGELFF. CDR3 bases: TGTGCCAGCAGTCCCCTTCTTTGGGCGGCTTCGGGCACCGGGGAGCTGTTTTTT.

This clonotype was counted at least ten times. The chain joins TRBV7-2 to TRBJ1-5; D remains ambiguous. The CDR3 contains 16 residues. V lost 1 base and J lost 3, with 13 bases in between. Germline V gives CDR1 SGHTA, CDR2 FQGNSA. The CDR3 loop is CASSLVVRGSNQPQHF. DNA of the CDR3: TGTGCCAGCAGCTTAGTCGTTCGGGGTTCCAATCAGCCCCAGCATTTT. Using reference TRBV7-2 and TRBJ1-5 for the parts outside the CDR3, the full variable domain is GAGVSQSPSNKVTEKGKDVELRCDPISGHTALYWYRQSLGQGLEFLIYFQGNSAPDKSGLPSDRFSAERTGGSVSTLTIQRTQQEDSAVYLCASSLVVRGSNQPQHFGDGTRLSIL.

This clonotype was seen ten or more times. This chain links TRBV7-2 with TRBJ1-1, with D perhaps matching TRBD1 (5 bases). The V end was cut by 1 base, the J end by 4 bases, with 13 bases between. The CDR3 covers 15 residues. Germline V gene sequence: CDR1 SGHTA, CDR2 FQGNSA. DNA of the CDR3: TGTGCCAGCAGCTTAGAGTACCGGGACGGCACTGAAGCTTTCTTT. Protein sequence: CASSLEYRDGTEAFF.

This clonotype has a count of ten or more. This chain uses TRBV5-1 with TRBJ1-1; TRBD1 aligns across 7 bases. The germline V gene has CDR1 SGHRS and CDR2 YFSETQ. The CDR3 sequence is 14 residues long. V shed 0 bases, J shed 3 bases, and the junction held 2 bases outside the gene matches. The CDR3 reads CASSLAGGYTEAFF. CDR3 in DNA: TGCGCCAGCAGCTTGGCAGGGGGATACACTGAAGCTTTCTTT. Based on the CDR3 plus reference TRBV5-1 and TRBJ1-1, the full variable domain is KAGVTQTPRYLIKTRGQQVTLSCSPISGHRSVSWYQQTPGQGLQFLFEYFSETQRNKGNFPGRFSGRQFSNSRSEMNVSTLELGDSALYLCASSLAGGYTEAFFGQGTRLTVV.

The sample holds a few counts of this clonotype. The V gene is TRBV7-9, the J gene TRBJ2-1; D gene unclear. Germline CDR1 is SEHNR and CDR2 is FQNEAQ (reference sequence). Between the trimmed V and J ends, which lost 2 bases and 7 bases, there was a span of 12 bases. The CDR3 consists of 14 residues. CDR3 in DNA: TGTGCCAGCAGCTTAATGGGGTTGAGTAATGAGCAGTTCTTC. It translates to CASSLMGLSNEQFF.

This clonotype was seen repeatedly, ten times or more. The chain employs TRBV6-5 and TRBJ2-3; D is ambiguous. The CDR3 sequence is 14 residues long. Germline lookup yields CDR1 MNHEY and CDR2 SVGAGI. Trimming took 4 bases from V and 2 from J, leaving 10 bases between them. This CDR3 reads CASSSNLPTDTQYF. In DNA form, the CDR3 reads TGTGCCAGCAGTTCTAACCTCCCCACAGATACGCAGTATTTT.

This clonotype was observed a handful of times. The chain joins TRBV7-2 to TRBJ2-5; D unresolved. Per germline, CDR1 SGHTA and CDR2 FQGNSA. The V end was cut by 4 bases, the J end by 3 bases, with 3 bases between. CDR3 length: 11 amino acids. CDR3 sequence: CASSSKETQYF. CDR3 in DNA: TGTGCCAGCAGCTCCAAAGAGACCCAGTACTTC. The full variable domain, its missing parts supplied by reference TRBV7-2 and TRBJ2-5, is GAGVSQSPSNKVTEKGKDVELRCDPISGHTALYWYRQSLGQGLEFLIYFQGNSAPDKSGLPSDRFSAERTGGSVSTLTIQRTQQEDSAVYLCASSSKETQYFGPGTRLLVL.

The CDR3: CASRDVKQPQHF. DNA of the CDR3: TGTGCCAGTAGGGACGTAAAACAGCCCCAGCATTTT. The chain has TRBV2 and TRBJ1-5; tentatively, D is TRBD1 (5 bases). The CDR3 totals 12 residues. From germline, CDR1 is SNHLY and CDR2 FYNNEI. V lost 9 bases, J lost 7 bases, and 13 bases lay in between.

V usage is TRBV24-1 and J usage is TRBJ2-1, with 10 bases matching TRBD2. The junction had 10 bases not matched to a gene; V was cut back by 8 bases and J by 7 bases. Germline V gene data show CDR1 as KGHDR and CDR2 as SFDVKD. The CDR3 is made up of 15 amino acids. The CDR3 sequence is CATNTASGSKNEQFF. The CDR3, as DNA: TGTGCCACCAACACGGCTAGCGGGAGCAAGAATGAGCAGTTCTTC.

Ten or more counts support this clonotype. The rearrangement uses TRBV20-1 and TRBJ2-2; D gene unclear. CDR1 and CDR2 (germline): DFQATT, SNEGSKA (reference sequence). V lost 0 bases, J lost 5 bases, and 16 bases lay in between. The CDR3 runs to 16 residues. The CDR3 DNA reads TGCAGTGCTAGAGATTGGCAAGCCTCCGGTACCGGGGAGCTGTTTTTT. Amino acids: CSARDWQASGTGELFF.